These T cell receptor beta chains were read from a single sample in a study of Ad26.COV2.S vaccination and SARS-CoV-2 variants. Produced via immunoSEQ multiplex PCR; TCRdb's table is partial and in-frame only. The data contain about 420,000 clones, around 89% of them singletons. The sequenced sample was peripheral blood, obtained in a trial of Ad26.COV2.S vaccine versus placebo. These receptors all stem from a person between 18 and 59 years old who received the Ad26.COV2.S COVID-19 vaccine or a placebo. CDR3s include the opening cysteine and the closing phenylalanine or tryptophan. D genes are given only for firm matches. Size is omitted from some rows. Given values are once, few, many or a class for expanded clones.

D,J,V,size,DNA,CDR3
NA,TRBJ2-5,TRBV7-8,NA,TGTGCCAGCAGCGCGGGACGGCTTGCCGCCTTCGGATCCCAGTACTTC,CASSAGRLAAFGSQYF
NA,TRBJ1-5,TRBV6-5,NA,TGTGCCAGCAGGGGTGGGGGGGGCCATCAGCCCCAGCATTTT,CASRGGGGHQPQHF
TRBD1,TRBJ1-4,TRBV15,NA,TGTGCCACCAGCAGTCGGAACAGGGGAGCGAGTGAAAAACTGTTTTTT,CATSSRNRGASEKLFF
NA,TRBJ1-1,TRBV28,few,TGTGCCAGCAGTTCGACCCGGGGCTTGGACACTGAAGCTTTCTTT,CASSSTRGLDTEAFF
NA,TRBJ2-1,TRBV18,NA,TGTGCCAGCTCACCACCATCGGTCAATGAGCAGTTCTTC,CASSPPSVNEQFF
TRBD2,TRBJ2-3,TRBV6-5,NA,TGTGCCAGCAGACGAGCGGGGTACGCAGATACGCAGTATTTT,CASRRAGYADTQYF
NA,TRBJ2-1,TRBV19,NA,TGTGCCAGTAGTATCCGGGACACGACATACAATGAGCAGTTCTTC,CASSIRDTTYNEQFF
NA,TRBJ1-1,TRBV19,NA,TGTGCCAGTAGTGGCAGGGCCGACACTGAAGCTTTCTTT,CASSGRADTEAFF
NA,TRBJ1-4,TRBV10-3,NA,TGTGCCATCAGTGAGTCGCGGACTAATGAAAAACTGTTTTTT,CAISESRTNEKLFF
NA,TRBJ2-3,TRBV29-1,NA,TGCAGCGTTGAAGAGTACAGGACAGATACGCAGTATTTT,CSVEEYRTDTQYF
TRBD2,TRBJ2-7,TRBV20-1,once,TGCAGTGCTAGTCCGCGGGGGACGAGGTACGAGCAGTACTTC,CSASPRGTRYEQYF
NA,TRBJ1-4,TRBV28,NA,TGTGCCAGCAGTTCCTCCAGGCCGGGCGAAAAACTGTTTTTT,CASSSSRPGEKLFF
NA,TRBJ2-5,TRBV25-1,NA,TGTGCCAGCAGTAAAAGGGAGAATCAAGAGACCCAGTACTTC,CASSKRENQETQYF
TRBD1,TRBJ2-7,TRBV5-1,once,TGCGCCAGCAGCTTTAGCCGGGACAGTACCTACGAGCAGTACTTC,CASSFSRDSTYEQYF
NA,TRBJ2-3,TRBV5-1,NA,TGCGCCAGCAGCTTGGACCGGGGTAGCGCAGATACGCAGTATTTT,CASSLDRGSADTQYF
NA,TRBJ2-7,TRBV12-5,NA,TGTGCTAGTGGTTTGGGGGGACATCTCTACGAGCAGTACTTC,CASGLGGHLYEQYF
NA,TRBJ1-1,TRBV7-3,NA,TGTGCCAGCAGCTCCGTTATCAGGAACACTGAAGCTTTCTTT,CASSSVIRNTEAFF
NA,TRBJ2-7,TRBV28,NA,TGTGCCAGCAGCTCCCTAAAGCAGTACTTC,CASSSLKQYF
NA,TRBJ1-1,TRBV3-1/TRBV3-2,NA,TGTGCCAGCAGCCACGCAGAAAACACTGAAGCTTTCTTT,CASSHAENTEAFF
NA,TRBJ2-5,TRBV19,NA,TGTGCCAGTAGTATAGTGAGAGAAGAGACCCAGTACTTC,CASSIVREETQYF
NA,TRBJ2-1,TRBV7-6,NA,TGTGCCAGCAGCTTAGGTATGGGGAATGAGCAGTTCTTC,CASSLGMGNEQFF
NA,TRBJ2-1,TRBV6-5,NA,TGTGCCAGCAGATCAGGGAGAGACAATGAGCAGTTCTTC,CASRSGRDNEQFF
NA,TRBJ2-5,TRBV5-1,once,TGCGCCAGCAGACCCGAACAGGTCGGGGGTCGGACCCAGTACTTC,CASRPEQVGGRTQYF
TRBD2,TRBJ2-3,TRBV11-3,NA,TGTGCCAGCAGCTCCGGGACTAGCGGGAGAGGAGATACGCAGTATTTT,CASSSGTSGRGDTQYF
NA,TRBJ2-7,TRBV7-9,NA,TGTGCCAGCAGCTTTTCCGATTCCTACGAGCAGTACTTC,CASSFSDSYEQYF
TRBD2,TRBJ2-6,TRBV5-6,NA,TGTGCCAGCAGCTGGACCAGGCTAGCGGGGGCTCCCGGGGCCAACGTCCTGACTTTC,CASSWTRLAGAPGANVLTF
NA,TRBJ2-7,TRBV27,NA,TGTGCCAGCAGTTTGTTGGGGAGCGAGCAGTACTTC,CASSLLGSEQYF
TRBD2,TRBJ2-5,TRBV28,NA,TGTGCCAGCAGGCCTAGCGGCGAAGAGACCCAGTACTTC,CASRPSGEETQYF
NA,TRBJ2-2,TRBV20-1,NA,TGCAGTGCTAGTTCTGGGCGACTGGGGGCGGGCGGGGAGCTGTTTTTT,CSASSGRLGAGGELFF
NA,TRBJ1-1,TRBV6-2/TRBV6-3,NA,TGTGCCAGCAGTTACTATGCGACAGCTTTCTTT,CASSYYATAFF
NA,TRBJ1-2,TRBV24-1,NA,TGTGCCATCCAGGCGTACTATGGCTACACCTTC,CAIQAYYGYTF
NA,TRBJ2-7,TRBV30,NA,TGTGCCTGGAGTCCTATCCCCGATGGGTACTACGAGCAGTACTTC,CAWSPIPDGYYEQYF
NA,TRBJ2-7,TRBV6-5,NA,TGTGCCAGCAGTTACCAAATTGGCCACTACGAGCAGTACTTC,CASSYQIGHYEQYF
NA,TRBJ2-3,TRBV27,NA,TGTGCCAGCATCGACCTAGCGACAGATACGCAGTATTTT,CASIDLATDTQYF
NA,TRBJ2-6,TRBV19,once,TGTGCCAGTAGTAAAGCCCCCTTAGGGGCCAACGTCCTGACTTTC,CASSKAPLGANVLTF
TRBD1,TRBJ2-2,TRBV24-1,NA,TGTGCCACCAGTGATTCAGGAGGGGACAGGGGGCTTTTCTACAACACCGGGGAGCTGTTTTTT,CATSDSGGDRGLFYNTGELFF
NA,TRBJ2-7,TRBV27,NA,TGTGCCAGCAGTTTAGGGGGCAGGAACGAGCAGTACTTC,CASSLGGRNEQYF
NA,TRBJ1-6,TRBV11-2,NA,TGTGCCAGCAGCTTAGAGAGAGGTTCACCCCTCCACTTT,CASSLERGSPLHF
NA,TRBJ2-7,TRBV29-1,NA,TGCAGCGTTGAACTGCAAGACTACGAGCAGTACTTC,CSVELQDYEQYF
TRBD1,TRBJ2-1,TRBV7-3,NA,TGTGCCAGCAGCTTAGATCCCCGGACAGGGGACTACAATGAGCAGTTCTTC,CASSLDPRTGDYNEQFF
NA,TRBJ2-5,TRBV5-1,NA,TGCGCCAGCAGCCGCCAGGGACAAGAGACCCAGTACTTC,CASSRQGQETQYF
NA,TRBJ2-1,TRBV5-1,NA,TGCGCCAGCGGCAGCCGGGGGACCATAAATGAGCAGTTCTTC,CASGSRGTINEQFF
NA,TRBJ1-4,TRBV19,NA,TGTGCCAGTACCCCGGAAGTGGGTCTCGGTGAAAAACTGTTTTTT,CASTPEVGLGEKLFF
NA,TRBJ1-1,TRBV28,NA,TGTGCCAGCAGTTTTCTTCAGCCTATGAACACTGAAGCTTTCTTT,CASSFLQPMNTEAFF
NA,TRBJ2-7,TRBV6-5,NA,TGTGCCAGCAGAGACGGACCCTCCTACGAGCAGTACTTC,CASRDGPSYEQYF
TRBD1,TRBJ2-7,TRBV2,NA,TGTGCCAGCAGACAGGGGCGAGGGGTCTACGAGCAGTACTTC,CASRQGRGVYEQYF
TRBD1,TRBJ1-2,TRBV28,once,TGTGCCACACGGGAACAGGACAGGGGAAATGGCTACACCTTC,CATREQDRGNGYTF
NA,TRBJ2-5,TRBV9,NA,TGTGCCAGCAGCTCTCGGGACACCCTCGTCCAAGAGACCCAGTACTTC,CASSSRDTLVQETQYF
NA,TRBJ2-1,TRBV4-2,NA,TGTGCCAGCAGCCAAGGAGCTTCTTCCTACAATGAGCAGTTCTTC,CASSQGASSYNEQFF
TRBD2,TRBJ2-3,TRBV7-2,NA,TGTGCCAGCAGCTTAGGAGCGGGGGGGCTCCGTGATACGCAGTATTTT,CASSLGAGGLRDTQYF